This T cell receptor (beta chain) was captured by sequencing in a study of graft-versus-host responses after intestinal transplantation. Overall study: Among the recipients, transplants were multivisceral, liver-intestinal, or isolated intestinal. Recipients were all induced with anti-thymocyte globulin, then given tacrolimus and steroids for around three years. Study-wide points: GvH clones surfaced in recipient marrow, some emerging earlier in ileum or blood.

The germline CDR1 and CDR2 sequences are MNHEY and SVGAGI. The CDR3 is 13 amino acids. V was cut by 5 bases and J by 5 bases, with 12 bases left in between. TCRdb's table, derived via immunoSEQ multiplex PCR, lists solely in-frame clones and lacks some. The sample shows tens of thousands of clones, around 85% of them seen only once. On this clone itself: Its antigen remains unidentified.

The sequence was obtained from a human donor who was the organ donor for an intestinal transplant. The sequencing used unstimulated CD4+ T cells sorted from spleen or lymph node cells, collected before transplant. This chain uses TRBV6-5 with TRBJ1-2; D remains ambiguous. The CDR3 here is CASSEVGLYGYTF. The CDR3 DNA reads TGTGCCAGCAGTGAAGTTGGGTTATATGGCTACACCTTC.